This T cell receptor beta chain was retrieved from a study of CD8+ T cells in alopecia areata. Across the whole study: Spontaneously alopecic C3H/HeJ graft donors, about 6-12 months old, gave skin to approximately 7-11-week-old female C3H/HeJ mice.

This clone was detected many times. What it binds is not known. TCRdb's protein does not match the DNA translation at residue 11; the protein provided is translated from the DNA. Genes and germline are mouse. The read gets to within 3 residues of the CDR3 end, and the germline J gene fills in the rest. Study-level results: Alopecia totalis/universalis scalp especially showed more expanded CD8+ clones than normal scalp. Scalp specimens additionally yield sequences from normal skin's resident alphabeta T cells. TCR sharing across patients was less clear than in mice, possibly HLA-related.

RNA was extracted and reverse transcribed into cDNA as the sequencing template. Sequenced by immunoSEQ multiplex PCR; TCRdb stores in-frame clones only, minus some. The sample contains around 100,000 clones, none of them singletons. The CDR3 is 14 amino acids. V shed 6 bases and J 2 bases; nucleotides not matched to a gene: 4. Per germline, CDR1 NNHDY and CDR2 SYVADS. This clonotype was sampled from a C3H/HeJ mouse with alopecia areata. MHC haplotype of the strain: H2-k. This rearrangement joins TRBV13-3 to TRBJ1-3; 8 nucleotides line up with TRBD1. Sequenced: lesional skin. The CDR3 loop reads CASNDRGPGNTLYF. Partial CDR3 DNA: TGTGCCAGCAATGACAGGGGACCTGGAAATACG.